This TCR beta chain stems from a study of monozygotic twins with inflammatory bowel disease. Study-level findings and limits: Researchers report that IBD patients shared fewer clonotypes with others than healthy twins, especially amid disease activity. Among the T cells, different subtypes could not be distinguished.

Germline V lookup: CDR1 MNHEY, CDR2 SVGAGI. CDR3 length: 15 amino acids. In eight separate reactions per sample, cDNA was generated. Two nested PCRs, run for roughly 16 and 10 cycles, were applied to TCRalpha and TCRbeta cDNA. TCRdb re-called the 5' RACE reads, yielding one record per CDR3 amino acid sequence without DNA. The sample data list fewer than 400,000 distinct CDR3 sequences. Comment on this clonotype: The antigen remains unidentified.

This sequence was found in a human donor with ulcerative colitis or Crohn's disease, or a healthy co-twin of an affected twin (not recorded which). J is TRBJ1-6 and V is TRBV6-5. Sequenced sample: blood. The CDR3 protein is CASSYDPGRNSPLHF.